This TCR beta chain comes out of a study of cytotoxic CD8 clonotypes in ibrutinib-treated CLL. As to this clone: Its specificity is unknown.

CDR3 size: 12 residues. Trimming pared 6 bases from V and 8 bases from J, leaving 10 bases between. Germline lookup yields CDR1 MNHEY and CDR2 SVGAGI. Study findings and constraints: Clonality increased at ibrutinib response, then returned toward baseline at progression. Public clonotypes were rare and shrank or held steady on treatment.

Target depth was 1 in 200,000 to 1 in 1 million T cells, about 10x per clonotype. TCRdb keeps only in-frame clones here, not all; method: immunoSEQ multiplex PCR. The table has 120,000 to 150,000 clones, 77% seen once. The clonotype comes from a human donor with chronic lymphocytic leukemia. The V call is TRBV6-5, the J call TRBJ1-4; D is uncertain. The sequencing used PBMCs, collected after 12 months of ibrutinib treatment. The CDR3 sequence: CASSHGKEKLFF. The CDR3 bases are TGTGCCAGCAGCCACGGGAAGGAAAAACTGTTTTTT.